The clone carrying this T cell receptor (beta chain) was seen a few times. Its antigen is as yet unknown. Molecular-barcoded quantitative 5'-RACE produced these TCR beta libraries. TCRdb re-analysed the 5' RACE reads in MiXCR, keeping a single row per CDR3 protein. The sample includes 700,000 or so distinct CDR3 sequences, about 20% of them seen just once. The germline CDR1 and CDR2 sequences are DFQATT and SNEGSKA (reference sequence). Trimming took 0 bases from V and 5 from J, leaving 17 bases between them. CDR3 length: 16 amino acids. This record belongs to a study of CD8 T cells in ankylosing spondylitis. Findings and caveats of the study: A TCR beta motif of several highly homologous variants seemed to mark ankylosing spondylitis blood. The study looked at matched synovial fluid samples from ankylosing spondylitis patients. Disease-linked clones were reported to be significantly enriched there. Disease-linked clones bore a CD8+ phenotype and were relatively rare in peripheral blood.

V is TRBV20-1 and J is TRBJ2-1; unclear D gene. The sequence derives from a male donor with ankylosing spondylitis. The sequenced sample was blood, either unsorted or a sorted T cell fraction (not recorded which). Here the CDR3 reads CSARDRLAPTHNEQFF. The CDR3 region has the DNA TGCAGTGCTAGAGATCGGCTGGCGCCAACCCACAATGAGCAGTTCTTC.